Presented here are 20 T cell receptor beta chains from one specimen sequenced in a study of cytomegalovirus exposure and HLA in healthy donors. Using immunoSEQ multiplex PCR, the repertoire was profiled, and TCRdb retains in-frame clones only, with some absent. The sample comprises about 66,000 clones, around 97% of which are singletons, and under 2% rests with the top ten. The specimen was PBMCs. All receptors come from a woman aged 18-30 years in good health and CMV-seropositive.

V gene TRBV5-1 combines with J gene TRBJ1-2; tentatively, D is TRBD1 (6 bases). From germline, CDR1 is SGHRS and CDR2 YFSETQ. This CDR3 has 16 residues. Trimming removed 4 bases at V and 1 base at J, with 17 bases between. In nucleotides, the CDR3 is TGCGCCAGCAGCCAGGACAGCGGTGCTATTAACTATGGCTACACCTTC. This encodes CASSQDSGAINYGYTF.

V gene TRBV4-1 combines with J gene TRBJ2-3, with 7 bases fitting TRBD2. This CDR3 has 14 amino acids. Germline V gene data show CDR1 as MGHRA and CDR2 as YSYEKL. V lost 0 bases, J lost 7 bases, and 4 bases stayed unmatched. CDR3 nucleotides: TGCGCCAGCAGCCAAGACGGGAGGCCGAATACGCAGTATTTT. Protein product: CASSQDGRPNTQYF.

Note on this clone: One end of the junction varies from germline; a read error may be responsible. This CDR3 reads CASSPGLAGISHEQYF. The CDR3 DNA follows: TGCGCCAGCAGCCCGGGACTAGCGGGAATCTCCCACGAGCAGTACTTC. The chain carries TRBV5-1 and TRBJ2-7; the match to TRBD2 covers 13 bases. This CDR3 is built from 16 residues. The germline gives CDR1 SGHRS, CDR2 YFSETQ.

This clone is a singleton in its sample. The chain recombines TRBV20-1 with TRBJ2-5; no firm D call. Trimming shortened V by 3 bases and J by 5 bases, and 4 bases separated the two germline ends. The CDR3 length is 10 residues. CDR1 and CDR2 (germline): DFQATT, SNEGSKA (reference sequence). The CDR3 reads CSASGETQYF. The CDR3 nucleotides read TGCAGTGCTAGTGGCGAGACCCAGTACTTC.

This clone was observed once. The chain employs TRBV7-3 and TRBJ2-5; D call uncertain. This CDR3 spans 13 amino acids. V lost 5 bases and J lost 2, with 9 bases in between. Germline V gene sequence: CDR1 SGHTA, CDR2 FQGTGA. In DNA, the CDR3 is TGTGCCAGCAGCCGCGGAGTACAAGAGACCCAGTACTTC. It codes for CASSRGVQETQYF.

The chain combines TRBV27 with TRBJ2-7; D remains ambiguous. Trimming left V 5 bases short and J 3 bases short, with 11 bases between. The germline CDR1 and CDR2 sequences are MNHEY and SMNVEV (reference sequence). The CDR3 length is 13 residues. CDR3 amino acids: CASSVPGGYEQYF. CDR3 sequence (DNA): TGTGCCAGCAGTGTCCCCGGCGGCTACGAGCAGTACTTC.

J is TRBJ2-3 and V is TRBV5-6; TRBD1 agrees at 8 bases. CDR1 SGHDT and CDR2 YYEEEE come from the germline V gene. The CDR3 has 17 amino acids. V gave up 1 base and J gave up 2 bases; unmatched junction bases: 9. CDR3 residues: CASSLSIGTGFTDTQYF. DNA for the CDR3: TGTGCCAGCAGCTTGTCCATCGGGACAGGCTTCACAGATACGCAGTATTTT.

This chain uses TRBV10-3 with TRBJ1-2, with a weak D call TRBD1 (5 bases). Trimming stripped 2 bases from V and 6 bases from J, with 22 bases between. From germline, CDR1 is ENHRY and CDR2 SYGVKD. The CDR3 consists of 17 residues. The CDR3: CAISETHPPRDLDGYTF. Here the CDR3 DNA reads TGTGCCATCAGTGAGACTCATCCACCTCGGGACTTGGATGGCTACACCTTC.

The genes are TRBV6-1 and TRBJ1-1; D is unclear. Trimming took 3 bases from V and 1 from J, leaving 9 bases between them. The CDR3 extends over 14 amino acids. CDR1 and CDR2 (germline): MNHNS, SASEGT. Here the CDR3 DNA reads TGTGCCAGCAGTGATAAGGCGGAGAACACTGAAGCTTTCTTT. This sequence encodes CASSDKAENTEAFF.

The chain carries TRBV27 and TRBJ2-2, with a possible D match to TRBD2 (7 bases). V dropped 2 bases and J dropped 4 bases, with 11 bases sitting between them. The CDR3 contains 15 residues. Germline loops: CDR1 MNHEY, CDR2 SMNVEV (reference sequence). The CDR3 DNA sequence: TGTGCCAGCAGTTTACGGGGGGCGGCCACCGGGGAGCTGTTTTTT. Translation gives CASSLRGAATGELFF.

The chain links TRBV9 to TRBJ2-7, with 8 nucleotides matching TRBD2. CDR3 size: 16 residues. Germline values: CDR1 SGDLS, CDR2 YYNGEE. Germline trimming cut 0 bases from V and 3 bases from J; bases unmatched to any gene: 8. CDR3 in DNA: TGTGCCAGCAGCGTAGCTGGGTCTAGCGGGTTCTACGAGCAGTACTTC. Its protein is CASSVAGSSGFYEQYF. The whole variable domain, remainder taken from reference TRBV9 and TRBJ2-7, is DSGVTQTPKHLITATGQRVTLRCSPRSGDLSVYWYQQSLDQGLQFLIQYYNGEERAKGNILERFSAQQFPDLHSELNLSSLELGDSALYFCASSVAGSSGFYEQYFGPGTRLTVT.

The chain uses TRBV4-1 and TRBJ2-6; D is unclear. Per germline, CDR1 MGHRA and CDR2 YSYEKL. V was pared by 6 bases and J by 0 bases, with 12 bases between. The CDR3 length is 16 residues. The CDR3 nucleotides are TGCGCCAGCAGTCCAGGTACCCTCTCTGGGGCCAACGTCCTGACTTTC. This sequence encodes CASSPGTLSGANVLTF.

The chain recombines TRBV6-5 with TRBJ2-7, with TRBD1 matching over 9 bases. The junction had 9 bases not matched to a gene; V was cut back by 6 bases and J by 3 bases. Germline assignment: CDR1 MNHEY and CDR2 SVGAGI. CDR3 length: 15 residues. The CDR3 DNA sequence: TGTGCCAGCAGACGCCGGGACAGGGCGAACTACGAGCAGTACTTC. The encoded protein is CASRRRDRANYEQYF.

In this sample, this clone turned up once. V and J are TRBV30 and TRBJ2-7; the D gene is possibly TRBD1 (6 bases). The V and J ends lost 0 bases and 3 bases respectively, with 12 bases between them. In germline, CDR1 is GTSNPN, CDR2 SVGIG (reference sequence). The CDR3 is 14 amino acids. CDR3 residues: CAWSVRQGYYEQYF. The CDR3 DNA is TGTGCCTGGAGTGTACGGCAGGGGTACTACGAGCAGTACTTC.

CDR3 nucleotide sequence: TGTGCCAGCAGCGTAGGAGGGAGTACGGCAGATACGCAGTATTTT. It encodes CASSVGGSTADTQYF. The chain is built from TRBV9 and TRBJ2-3; TRBD2 is a possible D gene (5 bases). Germline CDR1 and CDR2: SGDLS and YYNGEE. Trimming shortened V by 0 bases and J by 4 bases, and 12 bases separated the two germline ends. The CDR3 sequence is 15 residues long. The whole variable domain, remainder taken from reference TRBV9 and TRBJ2-3, is DSGVTQTPKHLITATGQRVTLRCSPRSGDLSVYWYQQSLDQGLQFLIQYYNGEERAKGNILERFSAQQFPDLHSELNLSSLELGDSALYFCASSVGGSTADTQYFGPGTRLTVL.

The genes are TRBV7-3 and TRBJ1-1; D uncertain. CDR3 size: 15 residues. The germline V and J ends were trimmed by 1 base and 1 base, with 10 bases remaining between them. Germline V CDR1 and CDR2: SGHTA, FQGTGA. This CDR3 is CASSLKKSGNTEAFF. Here the CDR3 DNA reads TGTGCCAGCAGCTTAAAGAAGTCAGGGAACACTGAAGCTTTCTTT.

This clone showed up just once. This chain connects TRBV7-9 to TRBJ2-3, with 13 bases lining up with TRBD2. V lost 4 bases to trimming and J lost 4 bases; unmatched junction nucleotides: 5. Germline lookup yields CDR1 SEHNR and CDR2 FQNEAQ (reference sequence). This CDR3 has 16 residues. CDR3 in amino acids: CASSSLAGGSSDTQYF. CDR3 in DNA: TGTGCCAGCAGCTCACTAGCGGGAGGGAGCTCAGATACGCAGTATTTT.

V is TRBV4-1 and J is TRBJ2-3; D ambiguous. Trimming shortened V by 3 bases and J by 6 bases, and 4 bases separated the two germline ends. In germline, CDR1 is MGHRA, CDR2 YSYEKL. The CDR3 totals 11 residues. The CDR3 loop reads CASSHGDTQYF. The CDR3 DNA sequence: TGCGCCAGCAGCCACGGGGATACGCAGTATTTT.

V gene TRBV4-2 combines with J gene TRBJ2-2; TRBD2 matches 7 bases. This CDR3 is built from 15 residues. The trim removed 1 base at V and 3 bases at J, leaving 2 bases unmatched. CDR1 is LGHNA, CDR2 YNFKEQ, per germline. The CDR3 reads CASSQGTRHTGELFF. The DNA of the CDR3 is TGTGCCAGCAGCCAAGGGACTAGACACACCGGGGAGCTGTTTTTT.

The V and J genes are TRBV11-2 and TRBJ2-7, with TRBD1 matching over 7 bases. CDR1 and CDR2 from the germline V gene are SGHAT and FQNNGV. This CDR3 contains 14 residues. Trimming cost V 5 bases and J 6 bases; bases outside gene matches: 10. CDR3 in DNA: TGTGCCAGCAGCCAGGGGGATCCACCTGTCGAGCAGTACTTC. Translating it yields CASSQGDPPVEQYF.